Reported below is one T cell receptor (beta chain). This record belongs to a study of blood T cell repertoires in COVID-19. Whole-study context: PBMCs, B-cell-depleted T cells, or T cells provided the cDNA or gDNA that made up the material.

Produced via immunoSEQ multiplex PCR; TCRdb's table is partial and in-frame only. The sample contains fewer than 200,000 clones, 80% to 90% of which appear only once. The study drew participants aged about 18 to 95 years from 20 to 30 US areas. This clonotype was sampled from a woman aged 45 to 65 in a cohort exposed to, infected with or recovered from COVID-19 (not recorded which). The specimen was PBMCs or T cells enriched from blood (not recorded which).

DNA of the CDR3: TGTGCCAGCGCCGTTGCGGGGGCCAACTACAATGAGCAGTTCTTC. Amino acids: CASAVAGANYNEQFF. The J gene is TRBJ2-1, the V gene TRBV7-2; D may be TRBD2 (7 bases). V lost 8 bases to trimming and J lost 3 bases, with 17 bases between them. The germline CDR1 and CDR2 sequences are SGHTA and FQGNSA. The CDR3 loop spans 15 amino acids.